This TCR beta chain derives from a study of STAT5B mutations in CD4+ large granular lymphocyte leukemia. Regarding the study as a whole: The CD4+ versus CD8+ T-LGLL clonality difference may reflect limited sample size. No patients shared main leukemic clonotypes, though around 27% appeared at low frequency elsewhere. Top patient clones used TRBV06 genes more often: 8/27 versus 2/35 in controls.

In germline, CDR1 is MNHEY, CDR2 SMNVEV (reference sequence). V lost 4 bases, J lost 7 bases, and 6 bases stayed unmatched. The CDR3 has 15 amino acids. To note about this clone: The antigen is unknown.

Per the original data handling: Lowest detectable productive clonotype frequency was 2.59 x 10-5. Measured with immunoSEQ multiplex PCR; TCRdb has only the in-frame clones, and not every one. V and J calls and clone size are those listed in that table; D and trimming were worked out from the DNA. Found here are 30,000 to 35,000 clones, around 81% of them singletons; the top ten hold 3.5% to 5%. The chain couples TRBV27 to TRBJ2-2; 10 nucleotides agree with TRBD1. The TCR was taken from a human donor in good health. The sample taken for sequencing was CD4+ T cells from blood buffy coats. The CDR3 loop is CASSSQTGGHGELFF. The CDR3 DNA follows: TGTGCCAGCAGTTCACAGACAGGGGGCCACGGGGAGCTGTTTTTT.